A single sample is the source of the 5 T cell receptor beta chains below, sequenced in a study of lymphopenia after photon versus proton radiotherapy. Profiled with immunoSEQ multiplex PCR; TCRdb holds only in-frame clones, not every one. The data contain tens of thousands of clones, 94% of them singletons. The specimen was peripheral blood, collected from a patient treated with photon-based radiotherapy. Receptors were obtained from a woman aged 50 to 60 with cholangiocarcinoma.

The V gene is TRBV18, the J gene TRBJ1-2; a possible D gene is TRBD1 (6 bases). Germline CDR1 KGHSH, CDR2 LQKENI. With 1 base removed from V and 5 bases from J, the gap between germline ends came to 8 bases. CDR3 length: 13 amino acids. CDR3 sequence reads: CASSPQGQYGYTF. Here the CDR3 DNA reads TGTGCCAGCTCACCACAAGGACAGTATGGCTACACCTTC.

The genes are TRBV7-2 and TRBJ1-2; 9 bases agree with TRBD1. Trimming at V came to 7 bases and at J to 1 base, leaving 7 bases not matched to a gene. The germline V gene has CDR1 SGHTA and CDR2 FQGNSA. The CDR3 has 15 residues. The CDR3 protein is CASNQPDRGNYGYTF. The DNA for the CDR3 is TGTGCCAGCAACCAACCGGACAGGGGTAACTATGGCTACACCTTC.

The chain has TRBV9 and TRBJ2-6; D might be TRBD2 (6 bases). This CDR3 is built from 17 residues. Germline assignment: CDR1 SGDLS and CDR2 YYNGEE. V was pared by 0 bases and J by 1 base, with 11 bases between. CDR3 residues: CASSVGGGMSGANVLTF. The CDR3 DNA follows: TGTGCCAGCAGCGTAGGTGGGGGGATGTCTGGGGCCAACGTCCTGACTTTC.

This rearrangement joins TRBV10-3 to TRBJ1-4; D not resolved. Trimming pared 2 bases from V and 3 bases from J, leaving 7 bases between. CDR3 length equals 14 residues. In germline, CDR1 is ENHRY, CDR2 SYGVKD. CDR3 in amino acids: CAISEERANEKLFF. The CDR3 DNA sequence: TGTGCCATCAGTGAGGAGAGAGCTAATGAAAAACTGTTTTTT.

The CDR3 bases are TGTGCCAATAACCGGGACAGGGTATCCGAGCAGTACTTC. It codes for CANNRDRVSEQYF. This sequence joins TRBV19 and TRBJ2-7, with TRBD1 matching over 9 bases. With 10 bases clipped from V and 6 bases from J, the junction kept 10 bases outside the gene matches. The V gene's germline CDR1 is LNHDA and CDR2 SQIVND (reference sequence). The CDR3 runs 13 residues.